The 19 T cell receptor beta chains given below trace back to one sample, sequenced in a study of cytomegalovirus exposure and HLA in healthy donors. Profiled with immunoSEQ multiplex PCR; TCRdb holds only in-frame clones, not every one. The sample has hundreds of thousands of clones; about 90% are singletons. Sequenced: PBMCs. These receptors originate from a young man in good health and CMV-seropositive.

This clone appeared a single time. The chain has TRBV5-1 and TRBJ2-2; 11 nucleotides agree with TRBD2. Germline values: CDR1 SGHRS, CDR2 YFSETQ. V dropped 4 bases and J dropped 5; count of bases not matched to a gene: 7. CDR3 length: 16 amino acids. DNA for the CDR3: TGCGCCAGCAGCGATCTAGCGGGAGGCTATACCGGGGAGCTGTTTTTT. Protein: CASSDLAGGYTGELFF.

The chain links TRBV5-1 to TRBJ2-7; the match to TRBD1 covers 12 bases. Trimming took 3 bases from V and 5 from J; bases not matched to a gene: 9. Germline lookup yields CDR1 SGHRS and CDR2 YFSETQ. This CDR3 spans 16 amino acids. CDR3 bases: TGCGCCAGCAGCTCGGCGGGACAGGGGGCTTCGGACGAGCAGTACTTC. It encodes CASSSAGQGASDEQYF.

This rearrangement joins TRBV7-6 to TRBJ2-2; TRBD2 is a possible D gene (6 bases). With 3 bases removed from V and 1 base from J, the gap between germline ends came to 9 bases. Germline V CDR1 and CDR2: SGHVS, FNYEAQ. The CDR3 covers 15 residues. CDR3 loop: CASSLVAVNTGELFF. DNA of the CDR3: TGTGCCAGCAGCTTGGTAGCGGTGAACACCGGGGAGCTGTTTTTT. Filled out from reference TRBV7-6 and TRBJ2-2, the complete variable domain reads GAGVSQSPRYKVTKRGQDVALRCDPISGHVSLYWYRQALGQGPEFLTYFNYEAQQDKSGLPNDRFSAERPEGSISTLTIQRTEQRDSAMYRCASSLVAVNTGELFFGEGSRLTVL.

This chain connects TRBV5-1 to TRBJ2-7; 12 bases are a match to TRBD2. The ends lost 3 bases at V and 2 bases at J; junction bases unmatched: 0. CDR3 size: 14 residues. Germline loops: CDR1 SGHRS, CDR2 YFSETQ. The CDR3, as DNA: TGCGCCAGCAGCTGGACTAGCGGGACCTACGAGCAGTACTTC. Protein product: CASSWTSGTYEQYF.

The chain links TRBV28 to TRBJ1-2; D may be TRBD1 (6 bases). The CDR3 contains 16 residues. Trimming pared 5 bases from V and 8 bases from J, leaving 24 bases between. The germline V gene encodes CDR1 MDHEN and CDR2 SYDVKM. The CDR3 region is CASSPGGGRVLGGYTF. For the CDR3, the DNA is TGTGCCAGCAGTCCTGGGGGGGGCAGGGTATTGGGCGGCTACACCTTC.

The chain uses TRBV19 and TRBJ2-7; perhaps TRBD1 as D (5 bases). Trimming stripped 4 bases from V and 3 bases from J, with 13 bases between. The CDR3 totals 14 residues. Germline V gene sequence: CDR1 LNHDA, CDR2 SQIVND (reference sequence). CDR3 amino acids: CASSKGIGFYEQYF. CDR3 in DNA: TGTGCCAGTAGTAAGGGGATAGGGTTCTACGAGCAGTACTTC.

The genes are TRBV13 and TRBJ2-7, with TRBD2 matching 10 bases. The germline V gene has CDR1 PRHDT and CDR2 FYEKMQ (reference sequence). The CDR3 length is 16 residues. Trimming removed 4 bases from V and 6 bases from J; junction bases left unmatched: 12. The CDR3 nucleotides are TGTGCCAGCAGCTCCCCCCGAGCGGGAGGGCCTGCCGAGCAGTACTTC. It codes for CASSSPRAGGPAEQYF.

The chain combines TRBV6-5 with TRBJ1-5, with 7 bases identical to TRBD1. The CDR3 covers 15 residues. CDR1 and CDR2 (germline): MNHEY, SVGAGI. The V gene end was trimmed by 4 bases and the J gene end by 0 bases; junction bases not matched to a gene: 3. The CDR3 here is CASSSGGYSNQPQHF. The DNA of the CDR3 is TGTGCCAGCAGTTCAGGGGGATATAGCAATCAGCCCCAGCATTTT.

The DNA of the CDR3 is TGTGCCAGCAGTATAACGGGACTAGCGGGAGGATTTTACGAGCAGTACTTC. This sequence encodes CASSITGLAGGFYEQYF. The chain recombines TRBV27 with TRBJ2-7; 15 bases are a match to TRBD2. Trimming removed 5 bases from V and 4 bases from J; junction bases left unmatched: 9. The germline V gene has CDR1 MNHEY and CDR2 SMNVEV (reference sequence). This CDR3 spans 17 amino acids.

This clone showed up just once. The rearrangement joins TRBV5-1 to TRBJ2-7, with a tentative D call TRBD2 (6 bases). The CDR3 length is 16 residues. Trimming took off 0 bases at V and 0 bases at J, with 13 bases between the two ends. Germline loops: CDR1 SGHRS, CDR2 YFSETQ. The CDR3 is CASSLVGGRSSYEQYF. The DNA for the CDR3 is TGCGCCAGCAGCTTGGTGGGAGGCCGCAGCTCCTACGAGCAGTACTTC. The whole variable domain, remainder taken from reference TRBV5-1 and TRBJ2-7, is KAGVTQTPRYLIKTRGQQVTLSCSPISGHRSVSWYQQTPGQGLQFLFEYFSETQRNKGNFPGRFSGRQFSNSRSEMNVSTLELGDSALYLCASSLVGGRSSYEQYFGPGTRLTVT.

This clone was recorded only once. Here the CDR3 reads CASSFGIPTYEQYF. In DNA form, the CDR3 reads TGTGCCAGCAGCTTTGGGATTCCCACCTACGAGCAGTACTTC. The chain combines TRBV5-6 with TRBJ2-7; D ambiguous. Trimming took off 2 bases at V and 2 bases at J, with 11 bases between the two ends. Germline V gene sequence: CDR1 SGHDT, CDR2 YYEEEE. The CDR3 is 14 residues long.

The rearrangement links TRBV9 to TRBJ2-7, with 9 bases that match TRBD2. The V gene end was trimmed by 0 bases and the J gene end by 6 bases; junction bases not matched to a gene: 7. The CDR3 covers 15 residues. Germline values: CDR1 SGDLS, CDR2 YYNGEE. CDR3 sequence (DNA): TGTGCCAGCAGCGTAGGTGCGGGAGGGTTGGCCGAGCAGTACTTC. It is translated as CASSVGAGGLAEQYF.

The V call is TRBV6-5, the J call TRBJ1-1; TRBD1 might be the D (5 bases). The CDR3 covers 15 residues. Trimming removed 4 bases from V and 0 bases from J, with 12 bases in between. Germline CDR1 and CDR2: MNHEY and SVGAGI. CDR3 DNA sequence: TGTGCCAGCAGTTGGGGCAACAGGATGAACACTGAAGCTTTCTTT. Protein sequence: CASSWGNRMNTEAFF.

This clone was seen a handful of times. This chain connects TRBV2 to TRBJ1-2, with TRBD1 matching over 8 bases. V shed 7 bases, J shed 8 bases, and the junction held 9 bases outside the gene matches. Germline V gene data show CDR1 as SNHLY and CDR2 as FYNNEI. This CDR3 contains 13 residues. The CDR3 DNA follows: TGTGCCAGCAATCGACAGGGGATGGGGGGCTACACCTTC. Encoded protein: CASNRQGMGGYTF.

This chain links TRBV2 with TRBJ2-7; 8 bases line up with TRBD1. This CDR3 has 14 amino acids. V was pared by 7 bases and J by 3 bases, with 8 bases of the junction left unmatched. Germline CDR1 SNHLY, CDR2 FYNNEI. CDR3 bases: TGTGCCAGCACCAAAGGGACAGGATTCTACGAGCAGTACTTC. It yields the protein CASTKGTGFYEQYF.

The J gene is TRBJ2-1, the V gene TRBV6-4; 7 bases fit TRBD2. Germline CDR1 reads MRHNA; CDR2 reads SNTAGT. The CDR3 has 17 amino acids. The junction had 14 bases not matched to a gene; V was cut back by 3 bases and J by 6 bases. CDR3 coding DNA: TGTGCCAGCAGTGATGGCTTAGGTGCGGGAGTACTCAATGAGCAGTTCTTC. This sequence encodes CASSDGLGAGVLNEQFF.

The J gene is TRBJ1-1, the V gene TRBV5-4; D not certain. The CDR3 totals 13 residues. Germline V gene data show CDR1 as SGHNT and CDR2 as YYREEE (reference sequence). Trimming shortened V by 3 bases and J by 6 bases, and 12 bases separated the two germline ends. The CDR3 bases are TGTGCCAGCAGCTCCGCGACCGACCCTGAAGCTTTCTTT. Its translation: CASSSATDPEAFF.

CDR3 DNA: TGCGCCAGCAGCTTGGCCGGGACGGGAGGGCCCTACAATGAGCAGTTCTTC. It translates to CASSLAGTGGPYNEQFF. This sequence joins TRBV5-1 and TRBJ2-1, with 8 bases that match TRBD2. The CDR3 length is 17 residues. With V trimmed by 0 bases and J by 2 bases, 7 bases remained unmatched. The germline CDR1 and CDR2 sequences are SGHRS and YFSETQ. Supplemented by reference TRBV5-1 and TRBJ2-1, the full variable domain reads KAGVTQTPRYLIKTRGQQVTLSCSPISGHRSVSWYQQTPGQGLQFLFEYFSETQRNKGNFPGRFSGRQFSNSRSEMNVSTLELGDSALYLCASSLAGTGGPYNEQFFGPGTRLTVL.

This chain joins TRBV4-1 and TRBJ1-5; possible D gene TRBD1, 5 bases. The CDR3 runs 15 residues. Germline V CDR1 and CDR2: MGHRA, YSYEKL. V lost 0 bases to trimming and J lost 5 bases, with 11 bases between them. CDR3 loop: CASSQEGRGDQPQHF. In nucleotides, the CDR3 is TGCGCCAGCAGCCAAGAAGGACGGGGGGATCAGCCCCAGCATTTT.